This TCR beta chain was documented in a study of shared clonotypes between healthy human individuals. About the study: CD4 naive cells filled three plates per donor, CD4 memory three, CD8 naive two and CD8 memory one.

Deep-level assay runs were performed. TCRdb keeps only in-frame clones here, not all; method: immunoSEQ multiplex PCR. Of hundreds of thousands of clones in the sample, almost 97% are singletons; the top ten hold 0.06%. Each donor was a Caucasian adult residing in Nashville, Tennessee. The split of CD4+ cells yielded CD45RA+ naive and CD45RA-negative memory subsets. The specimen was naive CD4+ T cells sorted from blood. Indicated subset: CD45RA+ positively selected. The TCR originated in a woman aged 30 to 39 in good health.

CDR3 residues: CASSDAGSPIIPLGQYF. The CDR3 DNA is TGTGCCAGCAGTGATGCAGGGTCGCCAATTATACCCCTGGGGCAGTACTTC. The chain recombines TRBV6-1 with TRBJ2-7, with D possibly matching TRBD1 (5 bases). Germline V gene data show CDR1 as MNHNS and CDR2 as SASEGT. V was trimmed by 3 bases and J by 9 bases, leaving 27 bases between them. This CDR3 comprises 17 residues.